This T cell receptor beta chain emerged from a study of vaccination and CD4 T cells after COVID-19. Whole-study context: Two-dose vaccination with either BNT162b2 or mRNA-1273 was given to participants. Researchers treated cells with overlapping spike peptides taken from SARS-CoV-2, HCoV-NL63, HCoV-OC43 and HCoV-229E.

Specified treatment: roughly nine-day PBMC culture with coronavirus spike peptide pools or control peptides (ViraFEST assay). This clonotype was picked up one time. The antigen is not known. The Oncomine TCR Beta short-read assay was what sequenced the DNA obtained from cultured CD4+ T cells. TCRdb itself ran the PCR reads through MiXCR, one entry per CDR3 protein. This table has over 9,500 distinct CDR3 sequences, 76% appearing once. The V gene lost 4 bases and the J gene lost 0 bases, with 12 bases spanning the gap. CDR3 length: 16 amino acids. Germline V gives CDR1 SNHLY, CDR2 FYNNEI. Sequencing input: CD4+ T cells from blood, cultured in vitro. This TCR came from a human donor who had recovered from COVID-19. The chain couples TRBV2 to TRBJ2-2; TRBD2 might be the D (7 bases). Written as DNA, the CDR3 is TGTGCCAGCAGTGGTGGGGGGGCCGCGAACACCGGGGAGCTGTTTTTT. This gives the protein CASSGGGAANTGELFF.